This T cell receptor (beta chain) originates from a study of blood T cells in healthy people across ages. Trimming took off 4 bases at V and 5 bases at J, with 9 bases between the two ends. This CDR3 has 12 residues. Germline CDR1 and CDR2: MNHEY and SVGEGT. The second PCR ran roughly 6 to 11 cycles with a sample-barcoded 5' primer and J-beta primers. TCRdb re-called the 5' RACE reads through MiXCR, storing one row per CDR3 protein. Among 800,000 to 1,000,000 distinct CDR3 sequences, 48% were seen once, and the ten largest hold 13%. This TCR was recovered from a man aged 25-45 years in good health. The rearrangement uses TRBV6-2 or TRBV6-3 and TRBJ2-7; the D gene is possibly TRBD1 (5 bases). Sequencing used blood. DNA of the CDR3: TGTGCCAGCAGTTCCCAGGGAAACGAGCAGTACTTC. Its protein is CASSSQGNEQYF.